The T cell receptor (beta chain) under discussion was sequenced for a study of T-cell memory formation after mild COVID-19. One entry per CDR3 protein results from TCRdb running MiXCR on the 5' RACE reads. The sample holds 35,000 to 40,000 distinct CDR3 sequences, roughly 6.1% seen once. The CDR3 contains 16 residues. Between the trimmed V and J ends, which lost 2 bases and 4 bases, there was a span of 14 bases. Germline CDR1 and CDR2: KGHDR and SFDVKD. This clonotype has more than one count but fewer than ten. The sequencing input was PBMCs or a T cell subset sorted from them (not recorded which). The clonotype was recovered from an adult who had mild COVID-19 (a few samples of this study predate the infection). Cell type and time point are not known. The V call is TRBV24-1, the J call TRBJ2-1, with D perhaps TRBD1 (5 bases). The CDR3 DNA sequence: TGTGCCACCAGTGATTCGACAGCCAAGGATTACAATGAGCAGTTCTTC. It translates to CATSDSTAKDYNEQFF.